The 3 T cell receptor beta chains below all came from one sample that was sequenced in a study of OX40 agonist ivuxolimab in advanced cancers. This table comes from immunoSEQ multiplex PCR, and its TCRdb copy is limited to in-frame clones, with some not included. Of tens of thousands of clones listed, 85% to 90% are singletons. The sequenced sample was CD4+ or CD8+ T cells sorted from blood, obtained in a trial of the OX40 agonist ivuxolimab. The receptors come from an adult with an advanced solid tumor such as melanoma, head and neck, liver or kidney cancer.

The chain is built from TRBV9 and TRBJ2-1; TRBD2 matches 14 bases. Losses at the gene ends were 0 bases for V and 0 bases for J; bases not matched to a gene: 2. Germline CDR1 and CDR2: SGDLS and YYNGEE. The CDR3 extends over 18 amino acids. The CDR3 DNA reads TGTGCCAGCAGCGTAGAGGGACTAGCGGGAGACTCCTACAATGAGCAGTTCTTC. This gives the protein CASSVEGLAGDSYNEQFF. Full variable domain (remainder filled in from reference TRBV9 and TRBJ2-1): DSGVTQTPKHLITATGQRVTLRCSPRSGDLSVYWYQQSLDQGLQFLIQYYNGEERAKGNILERFSAQQFPDLHSELNLSSLELGDSALYFCASSVEGLAGDSYNEQFFGPGTRLTVL.

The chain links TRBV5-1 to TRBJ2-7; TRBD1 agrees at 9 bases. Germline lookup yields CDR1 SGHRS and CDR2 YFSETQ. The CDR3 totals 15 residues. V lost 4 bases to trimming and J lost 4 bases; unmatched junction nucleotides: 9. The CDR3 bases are TGCGCCAGCAGCCAACCGGGACAGGGTCATTACGAGCAGTACTTC. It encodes CASSQPGQGHYEQYF.

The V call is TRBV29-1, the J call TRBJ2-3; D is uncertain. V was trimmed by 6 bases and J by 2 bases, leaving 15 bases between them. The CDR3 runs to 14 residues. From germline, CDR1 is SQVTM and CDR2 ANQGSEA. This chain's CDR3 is CSVATQVSTDTQYF. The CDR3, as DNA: TGCAGCGTGGCAACGCAGGTTTCCACAGATACGCAGTATTTT.